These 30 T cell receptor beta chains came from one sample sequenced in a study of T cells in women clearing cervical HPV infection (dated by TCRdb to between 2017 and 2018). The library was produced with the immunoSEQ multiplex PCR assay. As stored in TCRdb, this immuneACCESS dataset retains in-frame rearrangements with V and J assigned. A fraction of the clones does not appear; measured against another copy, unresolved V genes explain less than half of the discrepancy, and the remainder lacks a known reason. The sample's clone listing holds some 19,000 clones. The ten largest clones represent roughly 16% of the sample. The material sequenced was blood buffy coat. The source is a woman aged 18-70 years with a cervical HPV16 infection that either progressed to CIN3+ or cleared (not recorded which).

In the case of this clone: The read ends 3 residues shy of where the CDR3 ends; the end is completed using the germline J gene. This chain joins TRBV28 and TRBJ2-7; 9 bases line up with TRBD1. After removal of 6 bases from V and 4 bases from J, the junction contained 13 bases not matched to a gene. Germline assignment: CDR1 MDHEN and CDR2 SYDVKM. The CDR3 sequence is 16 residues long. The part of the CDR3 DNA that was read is TGTGCCAGCAGGCAGTCTTTATTCGGACAGGGGTACGAG. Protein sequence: CASRQSLFGQGYE. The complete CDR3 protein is CASRQSLFGQGYEQYF. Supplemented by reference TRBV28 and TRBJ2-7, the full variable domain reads DVKVTQSSRYLVKRTGEKVFLECVQDMDHENMFWYRQDPGLGLRLIYFSYDVKMKEKGDIPEGYSVSREKKERFSLILESASTNQTSMYLCASRQSLFGQGYEQYFGPGTRLTVT.

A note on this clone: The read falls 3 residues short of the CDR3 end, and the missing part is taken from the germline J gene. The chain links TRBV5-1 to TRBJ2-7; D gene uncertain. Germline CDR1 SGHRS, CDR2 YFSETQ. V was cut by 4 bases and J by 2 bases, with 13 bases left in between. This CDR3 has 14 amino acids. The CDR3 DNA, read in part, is TGCGCCAGCAGCGTGTGGGCCGGAGCCTACGAG. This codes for CASSVWAGAYE. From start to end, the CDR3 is CASSVWAGAYEQYF.

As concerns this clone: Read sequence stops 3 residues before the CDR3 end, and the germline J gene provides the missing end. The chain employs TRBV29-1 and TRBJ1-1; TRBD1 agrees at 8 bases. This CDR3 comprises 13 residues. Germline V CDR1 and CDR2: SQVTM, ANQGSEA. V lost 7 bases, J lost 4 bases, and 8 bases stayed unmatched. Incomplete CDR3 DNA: TGCAGCGGGGCACAGGGGGTGGGCACTGAA. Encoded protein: CSGAQGVGTE. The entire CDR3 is CSGAQGVGTEAFF.

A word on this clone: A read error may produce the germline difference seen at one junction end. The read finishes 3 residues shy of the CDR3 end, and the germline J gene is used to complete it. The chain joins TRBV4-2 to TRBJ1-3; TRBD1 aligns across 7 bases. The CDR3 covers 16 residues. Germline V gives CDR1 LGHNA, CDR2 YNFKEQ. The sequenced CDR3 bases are TGCGCCAGCAGCCAAGTTTCGTCAGGGGGGCCAAACACC. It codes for CASSQVSSGGPNT. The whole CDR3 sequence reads CASSQVSSGGPNTIYF.

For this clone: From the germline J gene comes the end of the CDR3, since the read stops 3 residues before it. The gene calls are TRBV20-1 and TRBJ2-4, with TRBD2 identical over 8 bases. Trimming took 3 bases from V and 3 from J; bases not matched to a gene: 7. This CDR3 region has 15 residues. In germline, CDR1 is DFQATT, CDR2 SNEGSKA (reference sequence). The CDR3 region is CSASGGEGSKNIQYF. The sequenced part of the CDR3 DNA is TGCAGTGCTAGCGGGGGGGAGGGGAGCAAAAACATT.

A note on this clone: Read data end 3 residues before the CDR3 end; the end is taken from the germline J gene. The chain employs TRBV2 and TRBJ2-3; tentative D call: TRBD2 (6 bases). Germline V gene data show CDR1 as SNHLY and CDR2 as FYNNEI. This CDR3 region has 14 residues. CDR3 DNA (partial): TGTGCCAGCAGTGGTCAGGGACTTGGAGAGACG. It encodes CASSGQGLGET. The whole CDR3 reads CASSGQGLGETQYF.

The CDR3 bases that were read are TGCGCCAGCAGCTTGGCCCCGACAGGGGGCGGTAATGAAAAA. Its translation is CASSLAPTGGGNEK. The entire CDR3 protein reads CASSLAPTGGGNEKLFF. This chain joins TRBV5-1 and TRBJ1-4; 10 bases are a match to TRBD1. From the germline J gene comes the end of the CDR3, since the read stops 3 residues before it. Germline V CDR1 and CDR2: SGHRS, YFSETQ. The CDR3 is 17 residues long. Trimming cost V 0 bases and J 4 bases; bases outside gene matches: 6.

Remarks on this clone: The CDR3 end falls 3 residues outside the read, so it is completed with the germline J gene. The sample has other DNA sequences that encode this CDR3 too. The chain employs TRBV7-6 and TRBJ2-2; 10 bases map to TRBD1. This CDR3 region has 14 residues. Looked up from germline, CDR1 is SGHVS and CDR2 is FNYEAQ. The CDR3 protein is CASSLGQGNEKLFF. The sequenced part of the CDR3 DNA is TGTGCCAGCAGCCTGGGACAGGGGAATGAAAAG.

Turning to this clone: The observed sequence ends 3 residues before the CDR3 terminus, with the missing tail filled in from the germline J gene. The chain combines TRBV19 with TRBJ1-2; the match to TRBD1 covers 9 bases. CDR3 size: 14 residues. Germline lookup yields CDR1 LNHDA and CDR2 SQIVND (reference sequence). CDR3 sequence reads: CASSMGQGTVGYTF. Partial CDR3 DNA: TGTGCCAGTAGTATGGGACAGGGCACCGTCGGC. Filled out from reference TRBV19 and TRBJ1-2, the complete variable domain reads DGGITQSPKYLFRKEGQNVTLSCEQNLNHDAMYWYRQDPGQGLRLIYYSQIVNDFQKGDIAEGYSVSREKKESFPLTVTSAQKNPTAFYLCASSMGQGTVGYTFGSGTRLTVV.

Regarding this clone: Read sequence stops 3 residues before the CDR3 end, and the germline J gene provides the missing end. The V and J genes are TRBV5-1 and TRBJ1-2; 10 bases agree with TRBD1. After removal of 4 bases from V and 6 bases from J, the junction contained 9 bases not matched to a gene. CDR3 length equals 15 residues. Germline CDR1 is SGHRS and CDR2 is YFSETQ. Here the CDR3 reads CASSKTGGSVHGYTF. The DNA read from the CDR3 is TGCGCCAGCAGCAAGACAGGGGGCAGTGTGCATGGC.

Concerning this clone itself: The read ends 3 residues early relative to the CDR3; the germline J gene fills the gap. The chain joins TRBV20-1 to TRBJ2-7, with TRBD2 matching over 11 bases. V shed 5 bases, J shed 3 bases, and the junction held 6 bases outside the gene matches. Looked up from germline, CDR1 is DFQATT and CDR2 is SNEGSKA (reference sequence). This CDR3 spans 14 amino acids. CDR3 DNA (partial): TGCAGTGCTGGCTTAGCGGGGGGGCTCTACGAG. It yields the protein CSAGLAGGLYE. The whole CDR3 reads CSAGLAGGLYEQYF.

This CDR3 reads CASSPPRGNRMNTEAFF. CDR3 DNA, as far as it was read: TGTGCCAGCTCACCACCCAGGGGGAACCGAATGAACACTGAA. V is TRBV18 and J is TRBJ1-1; 7 nucleotides agree with TRBD1. The read finishes 3 residues shy of the CDR3 end, and the germline J gene is used to complete it. The CDR3 consists of 17 residues. The germline gives CDR1 KGHSH, CDR2 LQKENI. With V trimmed by 0 bases and J by 0 bases, 7 bases remained unmatched.

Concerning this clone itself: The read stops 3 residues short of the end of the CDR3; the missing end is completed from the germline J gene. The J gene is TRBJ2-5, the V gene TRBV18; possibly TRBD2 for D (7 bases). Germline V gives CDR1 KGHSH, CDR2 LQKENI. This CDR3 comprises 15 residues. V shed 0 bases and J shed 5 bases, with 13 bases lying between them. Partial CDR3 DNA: TGTGCCAGCTCACCACCGGGGGGGCCGCGGGAGACC. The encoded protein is CASSPPGGPRET. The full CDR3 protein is CASSPPGGPRETQYF. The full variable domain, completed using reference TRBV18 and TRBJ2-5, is NAGVMQNPRHLVRRRGQEARLRCSPMKGHSHVYWYRQLPEEGLKFMVYLQKENIIDESGMPKERFSAEFPKEGPSILRIQQVVRGDSAAYFCASSPPGGPRETQYFGPGTRLLVL.

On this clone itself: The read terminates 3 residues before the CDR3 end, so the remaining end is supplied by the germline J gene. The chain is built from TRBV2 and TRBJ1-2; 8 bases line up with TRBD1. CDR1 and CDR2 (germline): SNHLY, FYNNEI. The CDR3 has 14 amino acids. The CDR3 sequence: CASFRTGPTLGYTF. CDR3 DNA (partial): TGTGCCAGTTTTCGGACAGGGCCCACCTTGGGC.

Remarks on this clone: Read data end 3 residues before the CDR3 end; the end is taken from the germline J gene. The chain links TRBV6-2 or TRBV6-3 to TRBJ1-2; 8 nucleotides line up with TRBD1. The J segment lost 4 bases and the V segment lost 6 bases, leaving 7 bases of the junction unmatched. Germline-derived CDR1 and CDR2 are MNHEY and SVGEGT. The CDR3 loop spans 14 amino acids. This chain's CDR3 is CASSRTGTGYGYTF. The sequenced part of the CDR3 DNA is TGTGCCAGCAGCCGGACAGGGACTGGCTATGGC.

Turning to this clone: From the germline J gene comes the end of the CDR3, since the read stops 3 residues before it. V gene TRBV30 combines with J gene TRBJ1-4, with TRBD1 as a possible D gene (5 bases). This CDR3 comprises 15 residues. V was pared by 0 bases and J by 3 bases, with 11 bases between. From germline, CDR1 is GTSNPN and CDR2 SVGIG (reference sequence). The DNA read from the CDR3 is TGTGCCTGGAGTGTAGGGGCGGGGTCTAATGAAAAA. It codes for CAWSVGAGSNEK. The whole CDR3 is CAWSVGAGSNEKLFF.

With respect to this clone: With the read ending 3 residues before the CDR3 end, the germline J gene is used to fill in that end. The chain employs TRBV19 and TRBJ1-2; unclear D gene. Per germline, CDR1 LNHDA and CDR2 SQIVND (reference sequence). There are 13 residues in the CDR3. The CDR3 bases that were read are TGTGCCAGTAGTATCGGGCGGGAAGGAGGC. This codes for CASSIGREGG. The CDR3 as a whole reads CASSIGREGGYTF. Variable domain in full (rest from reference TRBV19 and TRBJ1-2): DGGITQSPKYLFRKEGQNVTLSCEQNLNHDAMYWYRQDPGQGLRLIYYSQIVNDFQKGDIAEGYSVSREKKESFPLTVTSAQKNPTAFYLCASSIGREGGYTFGSGTRLTVV.

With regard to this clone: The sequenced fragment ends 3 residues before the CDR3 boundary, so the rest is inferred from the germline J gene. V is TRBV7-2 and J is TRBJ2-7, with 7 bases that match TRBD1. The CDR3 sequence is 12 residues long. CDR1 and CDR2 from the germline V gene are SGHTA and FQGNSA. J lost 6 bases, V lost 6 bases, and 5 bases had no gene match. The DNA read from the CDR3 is TGTGCCAGCAGTTTCGACAGGGCCGAG. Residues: CASSFDRAE. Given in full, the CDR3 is CASSFDRAEQYF.

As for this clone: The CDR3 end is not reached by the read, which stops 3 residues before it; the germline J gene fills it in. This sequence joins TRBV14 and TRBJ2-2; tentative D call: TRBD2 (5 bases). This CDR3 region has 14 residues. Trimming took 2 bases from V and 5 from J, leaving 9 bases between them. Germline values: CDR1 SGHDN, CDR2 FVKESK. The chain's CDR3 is CASSQLRGTGELFF. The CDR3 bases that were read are TGTGCCAGCAGCCAATTACGGGGAACCGGGGAG. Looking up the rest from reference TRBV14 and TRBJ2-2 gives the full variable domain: EAGVTQFPSHSVIEKGQTVTLRCDPISGHDNLYWYRRVMGKEIKFLLHFVKESKQDESGMPNNRFLAERTGGTYSTLKVQPAELEDSGVYFCASSQLRGTGELFFGEGSRLTVL.

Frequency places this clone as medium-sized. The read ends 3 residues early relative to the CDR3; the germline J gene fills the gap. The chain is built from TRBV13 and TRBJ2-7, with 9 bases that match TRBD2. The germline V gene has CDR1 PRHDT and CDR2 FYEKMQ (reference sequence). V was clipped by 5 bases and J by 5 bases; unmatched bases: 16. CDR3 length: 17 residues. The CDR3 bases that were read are TGTGCCAGCAGCCGCCGCCGTCTAGCGGGGCCACCACACGAG. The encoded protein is CASSRRRLAGPPHE. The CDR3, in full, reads CASSRRRLAGPPHEQYF.

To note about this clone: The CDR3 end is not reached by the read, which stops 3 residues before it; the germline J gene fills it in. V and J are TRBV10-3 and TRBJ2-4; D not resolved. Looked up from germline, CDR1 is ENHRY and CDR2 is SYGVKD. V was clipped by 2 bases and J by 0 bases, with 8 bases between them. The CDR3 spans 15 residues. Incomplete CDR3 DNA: TGTGCCATCAGTGAGGAAGCGCTAGCCAAAAACATT. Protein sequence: CAISEEALAKNI. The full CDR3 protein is CAISEEALAKNIQYF.

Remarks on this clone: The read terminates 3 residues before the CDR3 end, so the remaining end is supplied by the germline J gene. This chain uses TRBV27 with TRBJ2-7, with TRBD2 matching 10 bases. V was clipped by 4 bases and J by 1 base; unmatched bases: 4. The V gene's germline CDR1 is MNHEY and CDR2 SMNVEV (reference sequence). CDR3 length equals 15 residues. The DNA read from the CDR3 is TGTGCCAGCAGTTCCCTAGCGGGGGAATCCTACGAG. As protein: CASSSLAGESYE. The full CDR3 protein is CASSSLAGESYEQYF.

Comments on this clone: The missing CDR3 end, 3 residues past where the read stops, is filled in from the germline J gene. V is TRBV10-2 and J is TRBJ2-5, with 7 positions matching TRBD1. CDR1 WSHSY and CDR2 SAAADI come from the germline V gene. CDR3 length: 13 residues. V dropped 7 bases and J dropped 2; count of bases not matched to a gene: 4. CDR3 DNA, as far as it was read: TGCGCCAGCAAGAAGGGACAGCAAGAGACC. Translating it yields CASKKGQQET. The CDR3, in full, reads CASKKGQQETQYF.

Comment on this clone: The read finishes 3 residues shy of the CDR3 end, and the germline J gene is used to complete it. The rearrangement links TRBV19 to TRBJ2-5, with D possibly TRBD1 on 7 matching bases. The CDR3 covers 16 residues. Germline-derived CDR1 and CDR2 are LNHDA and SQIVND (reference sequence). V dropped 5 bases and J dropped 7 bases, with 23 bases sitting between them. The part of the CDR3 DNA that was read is TGTGCCAGTAGTTACCTTGCCCCAGGGGGGAGTGTGACC. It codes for CASSYLAPGGSVT. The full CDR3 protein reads CASSYLAPGGSVTQYF.

Partial CDR3 DNA: TGTGCCAGCAGTGAAGCGCTAGGGGGAAATGAAAAG. This encodes CASSEALGGNEK. The entire CDR3 protein is CASSEALGGNEKLFF. V and J are TRBV6-1 and TRBJ2-2, with a weak D call TRBD1 (6 bases). The CDR3 goes on 3 residues after the read ends, and that part is filled in from the germline J gene. The CDR3 contains 15 residues. Germline-derived CDR1 and CDR2 are MNHNS and SASEGT.

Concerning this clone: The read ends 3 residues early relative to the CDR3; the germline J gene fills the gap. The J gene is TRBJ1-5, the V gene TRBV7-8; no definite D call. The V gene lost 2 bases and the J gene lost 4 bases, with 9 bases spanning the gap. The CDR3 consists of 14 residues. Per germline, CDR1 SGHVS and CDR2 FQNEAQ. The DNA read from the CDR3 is TGTGCCAGCAGCTTAAAGGGTGGTAATCAGCCC. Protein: CASSLKGGNQP. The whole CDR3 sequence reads CASSLKGGNQPQHF. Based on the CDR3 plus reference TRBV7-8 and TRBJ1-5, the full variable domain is GAGVSQSPRYKVAKRGQDVALRCDPISGHVSLFWYQQALGQGPEFLTYFQNEAQLDKSGLPSDRFFAERPEGSVSTLKIQRTQQEDSAVYLCASSLKGGNQPQHFGDGTRLSIL.

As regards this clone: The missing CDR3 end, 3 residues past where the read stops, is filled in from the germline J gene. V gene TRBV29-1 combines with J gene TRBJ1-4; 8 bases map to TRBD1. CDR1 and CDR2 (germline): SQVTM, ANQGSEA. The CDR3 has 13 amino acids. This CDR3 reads CSVATGESSPLFF. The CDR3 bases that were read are TGCAGCGTCGCGACAGGGGAAAGTTCACCA.

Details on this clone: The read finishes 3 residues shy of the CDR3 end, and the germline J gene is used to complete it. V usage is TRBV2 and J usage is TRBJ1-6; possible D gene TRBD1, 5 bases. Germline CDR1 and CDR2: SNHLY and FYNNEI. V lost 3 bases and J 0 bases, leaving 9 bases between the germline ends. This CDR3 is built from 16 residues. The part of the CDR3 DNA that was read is TGTGCCAGCAGTGAGCCAGGGAGCTCCTATAATTCACCC. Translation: CASSEPGSSYNSP. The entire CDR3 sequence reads CASSEPGSSYNSPLHF.

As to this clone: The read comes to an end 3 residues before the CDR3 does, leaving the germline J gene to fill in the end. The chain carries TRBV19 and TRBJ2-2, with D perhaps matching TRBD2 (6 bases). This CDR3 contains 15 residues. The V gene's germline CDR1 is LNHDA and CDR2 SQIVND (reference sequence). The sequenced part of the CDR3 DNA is TGTGCCAGTACTAATGGGGGGACGCTTAATGAAAAG. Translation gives CASTNGGTLNEK. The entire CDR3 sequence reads CASTNGGTLNEKLFF.

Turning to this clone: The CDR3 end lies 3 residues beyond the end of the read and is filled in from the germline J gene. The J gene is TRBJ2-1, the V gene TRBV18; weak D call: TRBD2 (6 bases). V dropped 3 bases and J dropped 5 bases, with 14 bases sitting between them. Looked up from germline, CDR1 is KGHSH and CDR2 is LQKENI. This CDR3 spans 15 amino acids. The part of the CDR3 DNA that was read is TGTGCCAGCTCACCTCCCCTAGCGATAAACAATGAG. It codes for CASSPPLAINNE. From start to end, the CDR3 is CASSPPLAINNEQFF.